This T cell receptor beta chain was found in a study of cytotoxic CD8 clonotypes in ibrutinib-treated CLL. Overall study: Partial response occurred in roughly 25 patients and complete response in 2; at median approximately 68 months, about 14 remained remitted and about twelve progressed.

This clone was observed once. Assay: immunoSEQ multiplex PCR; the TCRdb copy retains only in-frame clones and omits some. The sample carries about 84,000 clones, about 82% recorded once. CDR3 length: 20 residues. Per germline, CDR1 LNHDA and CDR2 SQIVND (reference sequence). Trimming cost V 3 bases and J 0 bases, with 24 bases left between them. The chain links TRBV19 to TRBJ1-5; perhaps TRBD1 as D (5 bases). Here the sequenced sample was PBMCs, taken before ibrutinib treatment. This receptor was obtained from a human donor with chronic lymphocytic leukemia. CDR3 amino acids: CASSMKVGGRGAYSNQPQHF. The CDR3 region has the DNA TGTGCCAGTAGTATGAAGGTGGGGGGACGAGGGGCTTATAGCAATCAGCCCCAGCATTTT.